This T cell receptor (beta chain) was documented in a study of blood T cell repertoires in COVID-19. Participants, 18 to 89 years old, spanned about two dozen US areas. Clinical histories supplied by participants themselves formed the basis of cohort assignment. The CDR3 is 16 amino acids. Per the germline V gene, CDR1 is MNHNY and CDR2 is SVGAGI (reference sequence). Trimming stripped 2 bases from V and 1 base from J, with 14 bases between. Profiled with immunoSEQ multiplex PCR; TCRdb holds only in-frame clones, not every one. Here the sample spans about 400,000 clones, approximately 85% being singletons.

The source of this sequence is a woman aged 35 to 49 with acute COVID-19. The chain is built from TRBV6-6 and TRBJ2-5; tentatively, D is TRBD1 (6 bases). The sequenced sample consisted of PBMCs or T cells enriched from blood (not recorded which). CDR3 region: CASSYPQGPSQETQYF. In DNA, the CDR3 is TGTGCCAGCAGTTACCCACAGGGTCCCAGCCAAGAGACCCAGTACTTC.